This TCR beta chain was found in a study of beta chain features in type 1 diabetes (dated by TCRdb to 2017 to 2018). Regarding the research as a whole: Mean age, gender distribution, total cell number and subset yield were not different between patients and healthy donors. Naive and central memory subsets were obtained from all 30 or so donors, but regulatory and stem cell-like memory subsets were isolated from only 8 patients and roughly 8 healthy donors. In the study, recently diagnosed type 1 diabetes patients and matched healthy donors were compared on the TCRB repertoires of their sorted circulating CD4+ T cell subsets. Across all samples, around 100 million sorted cells were examined, and cell number per subset correlated strongly with RNA yield.

What the work shows at the level of the full study, not this receptor alone: Shorter templates might be favored by PCR, yet because patient and control samples were amplified and corrected together, any such skew would affect both groups equally. At VDJ recombination sites, patients with type 1 diabetes made fewer insertions and deleted more nucleotides, a pattern implying thymic rearrangement abnormalities. Because cDNA rather than genomic DNA was sequenced, highly expressing activated cells could have been over-represented, although no difference in activation and CD3 levels was found between groups. A moderate but significant shortening of TCRB CDR3 length was observed in type 1 diabetes patients in all four CD4+ subsets. Naive, central memory and regulatory TCRB repertoires appeared to be more alike among patients than among healthy donors. Because small numbers of individuals were included in the HLA sub-analyses, any influence of HLA type on TCRB rearrangement was left unresolved.

CDR1 and CDR2 are read off the germline V gene as ENHRY and SYGVKD. From the cysteine through the phenylalanine, the CDR3 covers 15 amino acids. CDR3 DNA only is kept here, 45 bases in frame from base 1. V is clipped by 4 bases and J by 3 bases, and the sequence between their germline boundaries is 16 bases long. From each donor, a single peripheral blood sample of roughly 0.11 L on average was drawn into heparinised tubes. Naive, central memory, regulatory and stem cell-like memory CD4+ T cells were sorted on a BD FACSAria II using a panel including CD45RO, CCR7, CD25, CD127, CD95 and CD27. Every sorted population had a purity above 95%. PBMCs were isolated right away by Lymphoprep density gradient centrifugation and were stained directly, without culture. Samples were stained and sorted in pairs, with one healthy donor and one patient per experiment, so that batch effects were minimized. The High Capacity cDNA Reverse Transcription Kit was used to reverse transcribe all of the isolated RNA, meaning that expressed TCRB transcripts were what got sequenced. Deep immunoSEQ sequencing was applied to naive, central memory and regulatory T cell samples, giving an average of around 4 million total reads per sample. Sorted cells were lysed in RLT buffer, and RNA was extracted using DNase-treated RNeasy Micro or Mini kits according to cell number. To prevent cross-contamination, every cell subset was processed on its own, while patient and healthy donor samples were processed together. The immunoSEQ multiplex PCR was used to amplify TCRB sequences from cDNA, yielding 87-bp fragments that span the CDR3 region. The amplicons were sequenced using the Illumina HiSeq platform. The source study handled its data this way. Synthetic template baselines were used to correct PCR bias computationally, reads within Hamming distance 2 were collapsed, and singletons that could not be merged were discarded. By aligning reads against IMGT, V, D and J genes, CDR3 length, and insertions or deletions at six rearrangement sites were assigned. Clonotype counts were normalized to sorted cell number within each subset before computing true diversity and Gini coefficients with the tcR R package. Repertoire sharing was quantified using the overlap coefficient calculated on TCRB nucleotide sequences. Entries here come from immuneACCESS through TCRdb and include only in-frame sequences with V and J called. Some clones fail to appear in such tables; in the studies checked, an unresolved V gene covers under half of the shortfall, and the cause of the remainder is unknown. V and J calls plus clone size are reproduced from that table; the DNA served to infer D and trimming. For this sample the table gives 110,000 to 150,000 clones, of which 9% to 10% were detected only once. The top ten constitute 0.55% to 0.75% of the sample.

In this sample, this clone turned up a few times. The target of this receptor is not known. No qualities accompany the bases; no much larger clone lies one base away. The sequencing sample was made of central memory CD4+ T cells from blood. The receptor comes from a woman aged 40 to 50 in good health. The sequence joins TRBV10-3 to TRBJ2-7; a tentative D call is TRBD1 (6 bases match). This receptor carries the CDR3 CAISATTGTGYEQYF. The DNA sequence is as follows: TGTGCCATCAGTGCCACTACAGGGACGGGCTACGAGCAGTACTTC.